These 2 T cell receptor beta chains share one sample of origin, sequenced in a study of T cell responses to AZD1222 COVID-19 vaccine. Libraries were prepared by immunoSEQ multiplex PCR; TCRdb keeps only in-frame clonotypes and omits some of them. The repertoire holds 120,000 or so clones, with around 85% as singletons. The specimen was peripheral blood, collected on day 0 of AZD1222 vaccination. The receptors here all came from an adult in good health.

The V and J genes are TRBV30 and TRBJ2-3, with D uncertain. The V and J ends lost 5 bases and 6 bases respectively, with 9 bases between them. The CDR3 contains 11 residues. Germline lookup yields CDR1 GTSNPN and CDR2 SVGIG (reference sequence). The CDR3 bases are TGTGCCTGGGCTTTCAGGGATACGCAGTATTTT. It codes for CAWAFRDTQYF.

This chain connects TRBV7-2 to TRBJ1-2; D is ambiguous. The CDR3 sequence is 15 residues long. Trimming took 6 bases from V and 4 from J, leaving 18 bases between them. Germline-derived CDR1 and CDR2 are SGHTA and FQGNSA. CDR3 sequence: CASRIGVGNVYGYTF. Here the CDR3 DNA reads TGTGCCAGCAGAATCGGGGTGGGGAACGTCTATGGCTACACCTTC.